This TCR beta chain is from a study of blood T cell repertoires in COVID-19. Study overall: Sample material is recorded as cDNA or gDNA derived from T cells, B-cell-depleted T cells, or PBMCs.

Germline loops: CDR1 LGHNA, CDR2 YSLEER. V lost 5 bases and J lost 10, with 24 bases in between. The length of the CDR3 is 16 residues. How the authors handled the data: Amplification with reference gene primers provided the estimates of nucleated cell counts. Sequencing was performed with immunoSEQ multiplex PCR; in TCRdb, only in-frame clones are kept and a portion is missing. For V, J and clone size, that table is used; D and trimming come from the DNA. The data show more than 350,000 clones, approximately 90% seen once. Adults between roughly 18 and 89 years of age took part from under 30 US areas. For recovered donors of Cohort 3, there were two negative PCRs, clearance, or symptom resolution.

Specimen: PBMCs or T cells enriched from blood (not recorded which). This chain joins TRBV4-3 and TRBJ2-1, with D tentatively TRBD1 (6 bases). The origin of this receptor is a woman aged 50 to 60 who had recovered from COVID-19. The CDR3 DNA follows: TGCGCCAGCAGCAACAGAGTGACGGACAGAACGGAGGAGCAGTTCTTC. Protein product: CASSNRVTDRTEEQFF.